Listed here is a single T cell receptor beta chain. The junction had 2 bases not matched to a gene; V was cut back by 0 bases and J by 3 bases. CDR3 length equals 16 residues. The germline V gene has CDR1 MRHNA and CDR2 SNTAGT. The repertoire was sequenced with immunoSEQ multiplex PCR; TCRdb's copy has only in-frame clones and lacks some. Of about 360,000 clones listed, around nine tenths are singletons. This sample was taken from a study of blood T cell repertoires in COVID-19. Looking at the study overall: Donors in the United States, Italy and Spain gave samples during acute or convalescent COVID-19.

This chain joins TRBV6-4 and TRBJ2-2; 9 bases agree with TRBD2. This TCR came from a human donor in a cohort sampled during active COVID-19. Material: peripheral blood. The chain's CDR3 is CASSDSSGGDTGELFF. The DNA for the CDR3 is TGTGCCAGCAGTGACTCTAGCGGGGGTGACACCGGGGAGCTGTTTTTT.